This paragraph covers one TCR beta chain sequence. The source of the sample is a study of blood T cell repertoires in COVID-19. Study details: Sites across the United States, Italy and Spain contributed samples from acute and convalescent COVID-19.

Germline lookup yields CDR1 LNHDA and CDR2 SQIVND (reference sequence). V lost 4 bases and J 2 bases, leaving 12 bases between the germline ends. The CDR3 covers 15 residues. Here immunoSEQ multiplex PCR was the method, and the copy in TCRdb shows in-frame clones only, minus some. The sample lists approximately 79,000 clones; around 80% were seen once. This clonotype was obtained from a man in his fifties with COVID-19, enrolled during active disease. The rearrangement links TRBV19 to TRBJ2-1; D uncertain. Sequencing was done on a sample of peripheral blood. The CDR3 reads CASSNGAQAYNEQFF. The CDR3 DNA sequence: TGTGCCAGTAGTAATGGTGCCCAGGCCTACAATGAGCAGTTCTTC.